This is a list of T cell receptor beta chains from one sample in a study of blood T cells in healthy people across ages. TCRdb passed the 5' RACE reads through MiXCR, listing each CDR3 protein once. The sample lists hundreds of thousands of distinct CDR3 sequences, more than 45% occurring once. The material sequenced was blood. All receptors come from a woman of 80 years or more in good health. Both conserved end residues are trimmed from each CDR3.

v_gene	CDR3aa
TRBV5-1	ASSLKGHGQETQY
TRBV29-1	SVGVSTGDRNTEAF
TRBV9	ASSPTGQGGVGIGGAF
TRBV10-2	ASSDSGYHNYGYT
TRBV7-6	ASSPMKLAGGPNEQF
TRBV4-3	ASSQVAGGTYNEQF
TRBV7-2	ASSFAGLGAEAF
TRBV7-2	ASSLASGPFRNEQY
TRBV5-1	ASSPDSLNTGELF
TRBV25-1	ASRGTGIYYEQY
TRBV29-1	SVAGSIKRETQY
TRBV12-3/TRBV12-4	ASSLLSTSGRLETQY
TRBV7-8	ASSLAQWRGYT
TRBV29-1	SVQRELKVSDTQY
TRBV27	ASSLSQGSGSYEQY
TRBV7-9	ASSFGFSEAF
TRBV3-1	ASSLPWANVLT
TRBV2	ASSVGGVGGEKLF
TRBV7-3	ASSLGGSGTDTQY
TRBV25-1	ASSEKQGYEKLF
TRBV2	ASSPTGAGANVLT
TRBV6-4	ASSEEASDTDTQY
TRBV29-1	SVLTTGETQY
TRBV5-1	ASSPLPQETQY
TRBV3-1	ASRDTSGAYNEQF
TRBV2	ASSVETDSNQPQH
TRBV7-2	ASSRDSFLSNYGYT
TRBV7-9	ASSLSQDGYT
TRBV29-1	SVEEQHTEAF
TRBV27	ARGGTSGGVAYNEQF
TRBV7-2	ASSFRGEQF
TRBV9	ASSVGGTYNEQF
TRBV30	AWSEAFNNEQF
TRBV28	ASSLVGGMQY
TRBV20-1	SATDGTYNEQF
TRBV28	ASQLRVAEAF
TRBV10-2	ASGRTPGNQPQH
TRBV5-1	ASSLEGTNNEQF
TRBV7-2	ASSHRAGQMVYEQY
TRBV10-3	AIKGSGGRADTQY
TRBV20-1	SARTQGTVSNQPQH
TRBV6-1	ASSRDFYPDLGDYEQY
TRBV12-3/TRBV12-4	ASRVTGAGEQY
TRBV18	ASSQSVGPRNNSPLH
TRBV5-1	ASISGRSSYNEQF
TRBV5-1	ASSFGTDQETQY
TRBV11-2	ASSFLGGGNTYEQY
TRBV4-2	ASSQVDSPKTQY
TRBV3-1	ASSHLGAYEQY
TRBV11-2	ASSLDRVMSDTQY
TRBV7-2	ASSSTRDVQY
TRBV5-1	ASSGRDNYNEQY
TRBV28	ASSVLAGLPYEQY
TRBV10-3	AISESVPTNEKLF